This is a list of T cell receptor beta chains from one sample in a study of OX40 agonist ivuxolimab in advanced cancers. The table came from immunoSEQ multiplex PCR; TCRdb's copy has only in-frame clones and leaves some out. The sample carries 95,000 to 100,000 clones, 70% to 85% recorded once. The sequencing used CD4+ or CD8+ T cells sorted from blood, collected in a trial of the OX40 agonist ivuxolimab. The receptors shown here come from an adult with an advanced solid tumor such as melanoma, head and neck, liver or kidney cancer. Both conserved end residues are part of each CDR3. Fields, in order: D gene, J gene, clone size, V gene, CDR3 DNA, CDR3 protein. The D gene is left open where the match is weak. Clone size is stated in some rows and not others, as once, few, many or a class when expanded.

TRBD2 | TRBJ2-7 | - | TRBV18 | TGTGCCAGCTCACAGACTAGCGGGTCCCACGAGCAGTACTTC | CASSQTSGSHEQYF
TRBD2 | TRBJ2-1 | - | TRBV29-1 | TGCAGCGTTGAGCACCAGACTAGCGGGAGATCGAATGAGCAGTTCTTC | CSVEHQTSGRSNEQFF
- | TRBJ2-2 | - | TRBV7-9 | TGTGCCAGCACCCCTTATGGCACCGGGGAGCTGTTTTTT | CASTPYGTGELFF
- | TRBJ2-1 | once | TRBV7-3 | TGTGCCAGCAGCTACGACAGAGCTAATGAGCAGTTCTTC | CASSYDRANEQFF
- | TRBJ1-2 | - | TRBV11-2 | TGTGCCAGCAGTCCTACCCCCGGAAGTAACGTTGGCTACACCTTC | CASSPTPGSNVGYTF
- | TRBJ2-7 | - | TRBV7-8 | TGTGCCAGCAGCTTATCAGCCCATGGGACCTACGAGCAGTACTTC | CASSLSAHGTYEQYF
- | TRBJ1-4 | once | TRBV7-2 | TGTGCCAGCAGCTTTTTGCCTAATGAAAAACTGTTTTTT | CASSFLPNEKLFF
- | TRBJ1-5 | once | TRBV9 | TGTGCCAGCAGCGTAGACAGTCATAGCAATCAGCCCCAGCATTTT | CASSVDSHSNQPQHF
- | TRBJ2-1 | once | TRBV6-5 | TGTGCCAGTGCGGGGAGTCCCTACAATGAGCAGTTCTTC | CASAGSPYNEQFF
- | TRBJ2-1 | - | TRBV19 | TGTGCCAGTACATTCTCGGGCGGGAATGAGCAGTTCTTC | CASTFSGGNEQFF
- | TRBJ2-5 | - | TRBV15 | TGTGCCACCAGCAGAGATCCCGGACAAGAGACCCAGTACTTC | CATSRDPGQETQYF
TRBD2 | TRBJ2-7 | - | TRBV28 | TGTGCCAGCACCGAACTTGGGACTAGCGGGAGAAGGGGGCAGTACTTC | CASTELGTSGRRGQYF
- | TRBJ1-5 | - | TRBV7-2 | TGTGCCAGCAGCTTAATGGGGTACGGCAATCAGCCCCAGCATTTT | CASSLMGYGNQPQHF
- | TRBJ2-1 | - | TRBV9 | TGTGCCAGCAGCGCAGTTCTCGGCAATGAGCAGTTCTTC | CASSAVLGNEQFF
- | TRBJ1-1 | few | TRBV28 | TGTGCCAGCAGTTTAGAACAGAATGAAGCTTTCTTT | CASSLEQNEAFF
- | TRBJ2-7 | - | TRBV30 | TGTGCCTGCCACAGGGTCGGGGAGCAGTACTTC | CACHRVGEQYF
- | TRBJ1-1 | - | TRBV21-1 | TGTGCCAGCAGCACGGGACAGGGAATGAACACTGAAGCTTTCTTT | CASSTGQGMNTEAFF
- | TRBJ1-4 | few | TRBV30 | TGTGCCTGGAGAGGGGGTTTGGATGAAAAACTGTTTTTT | CAWRGGLDEKLFF
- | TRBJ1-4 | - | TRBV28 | TGTGCCAGTTGGGGGGCAACTAATGAAAAACTGTTTTTT | CASWGATNEKLFF
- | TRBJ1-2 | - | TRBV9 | TGTGCCAGCAGCGTAGACAGCTATGGCTACACCTTC | CASSVDSYGYTF
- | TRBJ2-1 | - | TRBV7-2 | TGTGCCAGCAGCTTAGACCAGCTTGTGCAGTTCTTC | CASSLDQLVQFF
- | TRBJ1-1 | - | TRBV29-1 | TGCAGCGTCCGACCGAACAGGCAAAACACTGAAGCTTTCTTT | CSVRPNRQNTEAFF
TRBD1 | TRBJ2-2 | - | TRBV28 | TGTGCCAGCAGCCAAACCGGGACAGGCTTCGGGGAGCTGTTTTTT | CASSQTGTGFGELFF
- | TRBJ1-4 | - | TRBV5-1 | TGCGCCAGCAGCTTGGAGTTTGGGGGGAGCGAAAAACTGTTTTTT | CASSLEFGGSEKLFF
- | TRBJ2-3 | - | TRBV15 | TGTGCCACCAGCAGAGGGGCAGTAAAGACAGATACGCAGTATTTT | CATSRGAVKTDTQYF
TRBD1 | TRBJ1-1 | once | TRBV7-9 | TGTGCCAGCAAGCAGGGACAGACTGAAGCTTTCTTT | CASKQGQTEAFF
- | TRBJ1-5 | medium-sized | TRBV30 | TGTGCCTGGAGTGTACGGACAGCGGTTCAGCCCCAGCATTTT | CAWSVRTAVQPQHF
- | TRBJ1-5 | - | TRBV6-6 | TGTGCCAGCAGCCTCAAACAGGGAGTCGTGCATTTT | CASSLKQGVVHF
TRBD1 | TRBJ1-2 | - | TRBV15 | TGTGCCACCAGCAGGCTACAGGGGGAGGACTATGGCTACACCTTC | CATSRLQGEDYGYTF
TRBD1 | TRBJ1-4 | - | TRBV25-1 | TGTGCCAGCAGTGAACCGGGACAGGGCAAAAAACTGTTTTTT | CASSEPGQGKKLFF
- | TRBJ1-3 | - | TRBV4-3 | TGCGCCAGCGCGCTGCAGGGATTAGGAAACACCATATATTTT | CASALQGLGNTIYF
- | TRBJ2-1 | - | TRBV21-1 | TGTGCCAGGGTACCGGGACCCAGCTCCTACAATGAGCAGTTCTTC | CARVPGPSSYNEQFF
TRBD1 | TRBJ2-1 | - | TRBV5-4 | TGTGCCAGCAGCCCATCCCGGACAGGGGTCAATGAGCAGTTCTTC | CASSPSRTGVNEQFF
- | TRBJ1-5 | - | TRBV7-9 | TGTGCCAGCAGCTTAGTATCTGGCACCGGCAATCAGCCCCAGCATTTT | CASSLVSGTGNQPQHF
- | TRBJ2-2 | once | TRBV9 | TGTGCCAGCTCTCGTCCGGGGGCCGGGGAGCTGTTTTTT | CASSRPGAGELFF
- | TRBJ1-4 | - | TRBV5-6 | TGTGCCAGCAGCGCACAGGGTAGTCATGAAAAACTGTTTTTT | CASSAQGSHEKLFF
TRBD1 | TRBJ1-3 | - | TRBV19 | TGTGCCAGTAGCCGGACAGGGGCCCCGGGAAACACCATATATTTT | CASSRTGAPGNTIYF
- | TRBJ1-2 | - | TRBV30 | TGTGCCTGGAGTGTGGGGCTCCTACCTAACTATGGCTACACCTTC | CAWSVGLLPNYGYTF
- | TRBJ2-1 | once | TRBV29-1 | TGCAGCGTTGGACGGGACTTTAATAATGAGCAGTTCTTC | CSVGRDFNNEQFF
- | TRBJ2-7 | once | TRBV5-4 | TGTGCCAGCAGCTTGGCGATGGTGGGCGAGCAGTACTTC | CASSLAMVGEQYF
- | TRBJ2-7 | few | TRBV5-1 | TGCGCCAGCAGCTCGGAACAGGGCTTCGGAGGAGAGCAGTACTTC | CASSSEQGFGGEQYF